These T cell receptor beta chains were read from a single sample in a study of blood T cell repertoires in COVID-19. Using immunoSEQ multiplex PCR, the repertoire was profiled, and TCRdb retains in-frame clones only, with some absent. The data hold tens of thousands of clones, with more than 75% observed a single time. The specimen sequenced was peripheral blood. The source of these receptors is a woman of 80 years or more with active or convalescent COVID-19. Each CDR3 is given with its conserved first and last residue. A D gene is named only where the DNA matches it firmly. Size values are once, few and many counts, or a class for expanded clones, and some rows have none.

D: .; J: TRBJ1-3; size: .; V: TRBV2; CDR3: CASSEAAGGNTIYF; DNA: TGTGCCAGCAGTGAAGCAGCGGGGGGAAACACCATATATTTT
D: TRBD1; J: TRBJ2-7; size: .; V: TRBV5-4; CDR3: CASSHRQGTLSEQYF; DNA: TGTGCCAGCAGCCATAGACAGGGGACCCTCTCGGAGCAGTACTTC
D: .; J: TRBJ2-7; size: .; V: TRBV27; CDR3: CASSLFRSYEQYF; DNA: TGTGCCAGCAGTTTATTCCGCAGCTACGAGCAGTACTTC
D: TRBD1; J: TRBJ2-5; size: once; V: TRBV14; CDR3: CASSAYRGESETQYF; DNA: TGTGCCAGCAGCGCATACAGGGGGGAGTCGGAGACCCAGTACTTC
D: TRBD2; J: TRBJ2-1; size: .; V: TRBV4-3; CDR3: CASSPTSSGPYNEQFF; DNA: TGCGCCAGCAGCCCAACCTCTAGCGGACCCTACAATGAGCAGTTCTTC
D: TRBD1; J: TRBJ1-2; size: .; V: TRBV6-5; CDR3: CASSYDRDGYGYTF; DNA: TGTGCCAGCAGTTACGACAGGGACGGCTATGGCTACACCTTC
D: TRBD2; J: TRBJ2-3; size: few; V: TRBV24-1; CDR3: CATSDSLTSGGLADTQYF; DNA: TGTGCCACCAGTGATTCCCTGACTAGCGGGGGCCTCGCGGATACGCAGTATTTT
D: .; J: TRBJ1-3; size: .; V: TRBV9; CDR3: CASSGRQSGNTIYF; DNA: TGTGCCAGCAGCGGACGACAGTCAGGAAACACCATATATTTT
D: .; J: TRBJ2-7; size: .; V: TRBV6-5; CDR3: CASQGQPGEQYF; DNA: TGTGCCAGCCAGGGGCAACCTGGCGAGCAGTACTTC
D: .; J: TRBJ1-1; size: .; V: TRBV9; CDR3: CASSQAQNTEAFF; DNA: TGTGCCAGCAGTCAGGCCCAGAACACTGAAGCTTTCTTT
D: TRBD1; J: TRBJ1-1; size: .; V: TRBV9; CDR3: CASSVEGQGAPGAFF; DNA: TGTGCCAGCAGCGTAGAGGGACAGGGGGCGCCCGGAGCTTTCTTT
D: .; J: TRBJ1-6; size: .; V: TRBV9; CDR3: CASSARTNNSPLHF; DNA: TGTGCCAGCAGCGCTCGAACAAATAATTCACCCCTCCACTTT
D: .; J: TRBJ1-2; size: .; V: TRBV28; CDR3: CASILNVQGRDGYTF; DNA: TGTGCCAGCATATTAAACGTACAGGGTAGAGATGGCTACACCTTC
D: .; J: TRBJ1-2; size: .; V: TRBV3-1/TRBV3-2; CDR3: CASSLASITGNYGYTF; DNA: TGTGCCAGCAGTCTAGCTTCGATAACCGGGAACTATGGCTACACCTTC
D: TRBD1; J: TRBJ1-2; size: .; V: TRBV6-2/TRBV6-3; CDR3: CASSRQGAEANYGYTF; DNA: TGTGCCAGCAGTCGACAGGGGGCTGAAGCTAACTATGGCTACACCTTC
D: .; J: TRBJ2-2; size: .; V: TRBV9; CDR3: CASSVQNTGELFF; DNA: TGTGCCAGCAGCGTACAGAACACCGGGGAGCTGTTTTTT
D: .; J: TRBJ1-2; size: few; V: TRBV6-6; CDR3: CASSLMEANYGYTF; DNA: TGTGCCAGCAGTCTTATGGAGGCGAACTATGGCTACACCTTC
D: .; J: TRBJ1-1; size: .; V: TRBV29-1; CDR3: CSPTRQGNTEAFF; DNA: TGCAGCCCCACCCGGCAGGGAAACACTGAAGCTTTCTTT
D: .; J: TRBJ1-2; size: .; V: TRBV6-5; CDR3: CAATPREHGYTF; DNA: TGTGCCGCAACCCCCAGGGAACATGGCTACACCTTC
D: TRBD2; J: TRBJ2-3; size: .; V: TRBV19; CDR3: CASSGTPRGAQYF; DNA: TGTGCCAGTAGCGGGACTCCGCGGGGGGCGCAGTATTTT